Listed below are T cell receptor beta chains from one sample, sequenced in a study of long-term antiretroviral therapy in people with HIV. Method: immunoSEQ multiplex PCR; TCRdb's copy keeps in-frame clones and lacks some. The data hold some 25,000 clones, with 75% to 90% observed a single time. The sequencing used unsorted PBMCs, collected approximately 4.1 years after starting antiretroviral therapy. These receptors were collected from a man aged 25-40 years with HIV. Both conserved end residues are part of each CDR3.

V	CDR3
TRBV7-2	CASSGQGRSNQPQHF
TRBV2	CASSGTGVRGNSPLHF
TRBV13	CASSEGAGGYNEQFF
TRBV7-2	CASSLWGIRTEAFF
TRBV6-1	CASRLGQNNEQFF
TRBV10-3	CAISVWVANQPQHF
TRBV7-8	CASSLRRLVSSYEQYF
TRBV12-5	CASGPGRAAHTGELFF
TRBV7-8	CASSRQGNYGYTF
TRBV6-1	CASSIWTGPNEKLFF
TRBV5-1	CASSLTGGANVLTF
TRBV19	CASSILVGGGNTEAFF
TRBV28	CASTTIGAPAEQYF
TRBV5-1	CASSLGAGGGGEETQYF
TRBV6-1	CASIPNLDGNYGYTF
TRBV2	CASNEGYEQYF
TRBV2	CASSKRGNTGELFF
TRBV27	CASSLASGRAIAGELFF
TRBV7-8	CASSFGLAGYNEQFF
TRBV5-6	CASSPGTGRTGELFF
TRBV30	CAWSVQGGYGYTF
TRBV7-9	CASSLTTYSYEQYF
TRBV6-1	CASSEADGIAEQFF
TRBV2	CASSGDGDQPQHF
TRBV4-1	CASSQDRGIGTVYGYTF
TRBV4-3	CASSQDTGGLQPQHF
TRBV30	CAWEGTGHGYTF
TRBV5-1	CASSLMDVDYGYTF
TRBV18	CASSPQGQGSSYGYTF
TRBV4-1	CASSQVQGYEQYF
TRBV7-8	CASSFGAGSNQPQHF
TRBV13	CASSSFLAGGRNEQFF
TRBV30	CAWSRGLGTEAFF
TRBV4-2	CASSDQTGWGTEAFF
TRBV5-6	CASSLAGMGNTIYF
TRBV2	CASSEAQKNEKLFF
TRBV5-1	CASSLAEGTHRRETQYF
TRBV5-5	CASSFGGLGYEQYF
TRBV6-4	CASSATSGGADTQYF
TRBV5-5	CASSRTGGEQYF
TRBV6-5	CASGTSGRAYNEQFF
TRBV5-1	CASYPGGGGSDTQYF
TRBV10-3	CASTGNTNTGELFF
TRBV19	CASKGVSSYEQYF
TRBV10-3	CAISAGVNTEAFF
TRBV7-9	CASSPGDSNQPQHF
TRBV21-1	CASSKEGQPAGETQYF
TRBV27	CASSFDHNSEAFF